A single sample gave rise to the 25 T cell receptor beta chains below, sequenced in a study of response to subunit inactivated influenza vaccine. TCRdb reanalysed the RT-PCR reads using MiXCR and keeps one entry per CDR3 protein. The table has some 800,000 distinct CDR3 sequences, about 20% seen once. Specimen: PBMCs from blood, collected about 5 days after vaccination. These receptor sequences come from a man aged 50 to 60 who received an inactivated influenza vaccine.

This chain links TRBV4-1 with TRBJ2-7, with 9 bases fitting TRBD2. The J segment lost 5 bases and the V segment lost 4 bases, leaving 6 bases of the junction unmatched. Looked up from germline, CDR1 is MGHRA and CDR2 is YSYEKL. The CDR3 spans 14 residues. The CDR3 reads CASSPGTSKHEQYF. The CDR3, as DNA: TGCGCCAGCAGCCCCGGGACTAGCAAGCACGAGCAGTACTTC.

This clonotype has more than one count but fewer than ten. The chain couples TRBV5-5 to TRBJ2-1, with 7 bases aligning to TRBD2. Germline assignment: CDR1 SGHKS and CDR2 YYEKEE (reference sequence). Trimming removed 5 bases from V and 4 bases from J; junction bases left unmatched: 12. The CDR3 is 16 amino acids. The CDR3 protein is CASSSTNSGRYNEQFF. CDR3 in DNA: TGTGCCAGCAGTTCTACTAATAGCGGGCGATACAATGAGCAGTTCTTC. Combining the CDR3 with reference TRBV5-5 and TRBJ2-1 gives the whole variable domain DAGVTQSPTHLIKTRGQQVTLRCSPISGHKSVSWYQQVLGQGPQFIFQYYEKEERGRGNFPDRFSARQFPNYSSELNVNALLLGDSALYLCASSSTNSGRYNEQFFGPGTRLTVL.

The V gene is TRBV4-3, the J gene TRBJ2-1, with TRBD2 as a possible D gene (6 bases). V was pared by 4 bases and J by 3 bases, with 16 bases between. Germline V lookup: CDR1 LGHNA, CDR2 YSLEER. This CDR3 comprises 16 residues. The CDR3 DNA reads TGCGCCAGCAGCCGAGGATGGGCTAGCGTCTACAATGAGCAGTTCTTC. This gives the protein CASSRGWASVYNEQFF.

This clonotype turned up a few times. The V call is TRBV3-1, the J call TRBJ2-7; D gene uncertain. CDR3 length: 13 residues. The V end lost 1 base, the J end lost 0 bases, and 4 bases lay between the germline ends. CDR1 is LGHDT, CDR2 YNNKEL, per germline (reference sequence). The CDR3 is CASSQAGSYEQYF. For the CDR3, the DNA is TGTGCCAGCAGCCAAGCGGGCTCCTACGAGCAGTACTTC.

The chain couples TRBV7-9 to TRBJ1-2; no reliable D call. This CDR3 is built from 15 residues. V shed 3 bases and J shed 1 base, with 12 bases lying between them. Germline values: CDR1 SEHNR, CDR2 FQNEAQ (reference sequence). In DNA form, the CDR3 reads TGTGCCAGCAGCTTCGACGGATACCTTAACTATGGCTACACCTTC. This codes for CASSFDGYLNYGYTF.

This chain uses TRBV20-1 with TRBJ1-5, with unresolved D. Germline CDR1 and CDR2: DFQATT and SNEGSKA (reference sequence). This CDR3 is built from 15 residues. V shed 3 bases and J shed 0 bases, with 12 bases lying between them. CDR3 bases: TGCAGTGCTAGGGTAGGATGGGTTAGCAATCAGCCCCAGCATTTT. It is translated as CSARVGWVSNQPQHF.

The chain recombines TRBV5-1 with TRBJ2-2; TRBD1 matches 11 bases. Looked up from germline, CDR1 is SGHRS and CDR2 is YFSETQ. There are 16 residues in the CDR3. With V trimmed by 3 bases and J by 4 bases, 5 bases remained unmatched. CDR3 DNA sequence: TGCGCCAGCAGCTCCCGGGACAGGGGGGTCACCGGGGAGCTGTTTTTT. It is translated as CASSSRDRGVTGELFF. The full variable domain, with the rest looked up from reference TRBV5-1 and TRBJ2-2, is KAGVTQTPRYLIKTRGQQVTLSCSPISGHRSVSWYQQTPGQGLQFLFEYFSETQRNKGNFPGRFSGRQFSNSRSEMNVSTLELGDSALYLCASSSRDRGVTGELFFGEGSRLTVL.

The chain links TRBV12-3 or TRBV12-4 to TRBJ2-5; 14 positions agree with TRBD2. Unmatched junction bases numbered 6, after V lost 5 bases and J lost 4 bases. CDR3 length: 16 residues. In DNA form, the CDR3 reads TGTGCCAGCAGTACCGGACTAGCGGGGGGATTAGAGACCCAGTACTTC. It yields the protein CASSTGLAGGLETQYF.

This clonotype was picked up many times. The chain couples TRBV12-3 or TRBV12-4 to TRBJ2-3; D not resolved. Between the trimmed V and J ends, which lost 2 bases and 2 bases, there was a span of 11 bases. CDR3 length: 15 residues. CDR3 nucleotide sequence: TGTGCCAGCAGTTTAAATCTGCAGTTCACAGATACGCAGTATTTT. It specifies CASSLNLQFTDTQYF.

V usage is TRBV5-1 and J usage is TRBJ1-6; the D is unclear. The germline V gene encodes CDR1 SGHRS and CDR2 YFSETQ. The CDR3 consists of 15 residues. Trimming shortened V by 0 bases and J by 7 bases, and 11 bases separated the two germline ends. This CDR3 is CASSLAPPSNSPLHF. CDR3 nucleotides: TGCGCCAGCAGCTTGGCGCCACCGTCCAATTCACCCCTCCACTTT. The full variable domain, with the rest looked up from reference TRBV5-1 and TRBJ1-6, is KAGVTQTPRYLIKTRGQQVTLSCSPISGHRSVSWYQQTPGQGLQFLFEYFSETQRNKGNFPGRFSGRQFSNSRSEMNVSTLELGDSALYLCASSLAPPSNSPLHFGNGTRLTVT.

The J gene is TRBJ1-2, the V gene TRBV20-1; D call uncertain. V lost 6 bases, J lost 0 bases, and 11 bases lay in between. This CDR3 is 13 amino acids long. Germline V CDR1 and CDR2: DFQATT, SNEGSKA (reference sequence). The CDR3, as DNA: TGCAGTGCCCCCCGGCGAGCTAACTATGGCTACACCTTC. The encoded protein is CSAPRRANYGYTF.

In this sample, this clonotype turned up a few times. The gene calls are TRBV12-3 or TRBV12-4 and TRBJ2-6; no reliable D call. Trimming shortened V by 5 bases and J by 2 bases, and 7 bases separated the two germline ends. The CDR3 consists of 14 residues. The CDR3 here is CASSPRTGANVLTF. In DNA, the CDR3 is TGTGCCAGCAGTCCCCGAACTGGGGCCAACGTCCTGACTTTC.

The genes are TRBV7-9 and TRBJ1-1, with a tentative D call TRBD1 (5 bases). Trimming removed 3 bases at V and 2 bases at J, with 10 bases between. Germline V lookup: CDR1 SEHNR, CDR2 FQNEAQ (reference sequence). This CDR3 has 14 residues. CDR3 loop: CASSLDTRNTEAFF. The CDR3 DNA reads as TGTGCCAGCAGCTTGGACACAAGAAACACTGAAGCTTTCTTT.

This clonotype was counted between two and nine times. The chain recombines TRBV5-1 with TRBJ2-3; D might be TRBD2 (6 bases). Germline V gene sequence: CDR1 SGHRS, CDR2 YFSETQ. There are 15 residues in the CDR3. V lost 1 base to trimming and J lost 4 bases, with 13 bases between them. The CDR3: CASSLRGSIADTQYF. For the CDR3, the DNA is TGCGCCAGCAGCTTGCGGGGGAGCATCGCAGATACGCAGTATTTT.

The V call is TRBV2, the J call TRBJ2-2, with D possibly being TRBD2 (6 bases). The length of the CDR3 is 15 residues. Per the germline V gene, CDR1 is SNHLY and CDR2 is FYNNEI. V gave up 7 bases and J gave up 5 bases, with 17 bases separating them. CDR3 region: CASNRGDGGTGELFF. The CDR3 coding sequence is TGTGCCAGCAATCGAGGGGATGGAGGGACCGGGGAGCTGTTTTTT.

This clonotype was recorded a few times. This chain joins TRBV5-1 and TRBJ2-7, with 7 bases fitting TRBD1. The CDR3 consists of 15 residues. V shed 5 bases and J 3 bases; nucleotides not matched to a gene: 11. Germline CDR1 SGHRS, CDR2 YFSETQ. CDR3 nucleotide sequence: TGCGCCAGCAGATACACCACCGGGACAGTCTACGAGCAGTACTTC. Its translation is CASRYTTGTVYEQYF.

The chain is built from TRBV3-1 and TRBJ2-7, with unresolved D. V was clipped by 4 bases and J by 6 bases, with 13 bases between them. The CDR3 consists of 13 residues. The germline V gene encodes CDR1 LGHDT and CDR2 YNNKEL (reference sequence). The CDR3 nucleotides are TGTGCCAGCAGCCGGATACTTTACGGCGAGCAGTACTTC. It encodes CASSRILYGEQYF.

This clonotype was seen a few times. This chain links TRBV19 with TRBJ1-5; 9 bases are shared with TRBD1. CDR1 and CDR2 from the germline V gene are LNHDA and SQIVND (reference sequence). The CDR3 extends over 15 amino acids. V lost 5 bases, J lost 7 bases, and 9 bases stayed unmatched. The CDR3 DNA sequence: TGTGCCAGTAGTGTACAGGGGGCCGGTCGGCAGCCCCAGCATTTT. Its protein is CASSVQGAGRQPQHF.

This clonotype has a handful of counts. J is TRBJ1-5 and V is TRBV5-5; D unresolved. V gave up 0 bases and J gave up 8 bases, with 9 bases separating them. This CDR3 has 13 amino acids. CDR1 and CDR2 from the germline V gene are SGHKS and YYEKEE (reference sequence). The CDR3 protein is CASSLAHLEPQHF. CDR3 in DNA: TGTGCCAGCAGCTTGGCGCATTTGGAGCCCCAGCATTTT.

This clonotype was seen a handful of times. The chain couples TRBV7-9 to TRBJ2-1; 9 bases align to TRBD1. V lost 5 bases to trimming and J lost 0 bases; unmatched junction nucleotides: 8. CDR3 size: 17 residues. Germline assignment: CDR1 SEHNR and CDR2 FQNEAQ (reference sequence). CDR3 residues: CASSKRDRENSYNEQFF. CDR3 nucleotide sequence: TGTGCCAGCAGCAAACGGGACAGGGAAAACTCCTACAATGAGCAGTTCTTC.

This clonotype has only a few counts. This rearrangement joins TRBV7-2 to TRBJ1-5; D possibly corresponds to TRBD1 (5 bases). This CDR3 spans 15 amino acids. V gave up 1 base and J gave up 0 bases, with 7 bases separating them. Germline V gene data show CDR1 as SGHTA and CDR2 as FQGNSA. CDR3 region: CASSLGDYSNQPQHF. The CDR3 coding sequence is TGTGCCAGCAGCTTAGGGGACTATAGCAATCAGCCCCAGCATTTT.

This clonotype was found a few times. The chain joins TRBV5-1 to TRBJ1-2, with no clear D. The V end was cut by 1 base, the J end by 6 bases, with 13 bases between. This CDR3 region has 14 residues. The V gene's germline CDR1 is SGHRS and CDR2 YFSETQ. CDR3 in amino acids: CASSLSWSADGYTF. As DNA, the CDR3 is TGCGCCAGCAGCTTGTCCTGGAGCGCCGATGGCTACACCTTC.

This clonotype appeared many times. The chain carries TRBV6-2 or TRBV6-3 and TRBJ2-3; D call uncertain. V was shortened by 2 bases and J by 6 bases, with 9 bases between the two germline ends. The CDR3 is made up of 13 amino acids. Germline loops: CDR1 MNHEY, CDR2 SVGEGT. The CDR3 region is CASSYGSGDTQYF. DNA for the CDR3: TGTGCCAGCAGTTACGGATCCGGGGATACGCAGTATTTT.

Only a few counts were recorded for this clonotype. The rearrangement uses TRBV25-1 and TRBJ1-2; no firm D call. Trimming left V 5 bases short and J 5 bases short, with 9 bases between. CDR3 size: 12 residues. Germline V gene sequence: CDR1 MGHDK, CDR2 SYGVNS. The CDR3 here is CASSSAVYGYTF. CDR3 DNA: TGTGCCAGCAGTTCGGCGGTTTATGGCTACACCTTC.

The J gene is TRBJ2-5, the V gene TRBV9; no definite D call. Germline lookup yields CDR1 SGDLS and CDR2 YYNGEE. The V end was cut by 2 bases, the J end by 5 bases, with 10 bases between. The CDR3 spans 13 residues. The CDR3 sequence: CASSVHPGETQYF. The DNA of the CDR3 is TGTGCCAGCAGCGTCCACCCCGGGGAGACCCAGTACTTC.